A selection of T cell receptor beta chains follows, all from one sample in a study of regulatory T cells in long-lasting Graves disease. TCRdb re-derived calls from the multiplex PCR reads in MiXCR, one entry per CDR3 protein. The sample lists hundreds of thousands of distinct CDR3 sequences, less than 25% seen once, with over 7.5% in the top ten. Sequenced here: peripheral blood mononuclear cells (PBMCs), sampled when the disease was refractory, from a patient treated with antithyroid drugs. The receptors derive from a female donor with Graves disease. Each CDR3 is given with its conserved first and last residue. Each record gives: V gene, J gene, clone size, D gene, CDR3 length, CDR3 DNA, CDR3 protein. A D gene is named only where the DNA matches it firmly. Clone size appears in some rows only: once, few, many, or a class for an expanded clone.

v_call: TRBV6-1; j_call: TRBJ2-7; clone_size: few; d_call: .; cdr3_length: 13; cdr3_nt: TGTGCCAGCAGTGCATTCAGGGGTGGGGAGCAGTACTTC; cdr3_aa: CASSAFRGGEQYF
v_call: TRBV28; j_call: TRBJ2-7; clone_size: many; d_call: .; cdr3_length: 14; cdr3_nt: TGTGCCAGCAGACCCCACGGTCCGAACGGCGAGCAGTACTTC; cdr3_aa: CASRPHGPNGEQYF
v_call: TRBV5-1; j_call: TRBJ2-7; clone_size: few; d_call: .; cdr3_length: 14; cdr3_nt: TGCGCCAGCAGCTTGGCCGTTATGTCCTACGAGCAGTACTTC; cdr3_aa: CASSLAVMSYEQYF
v_call: TRBV27; j_call: TRBJ2-3; clone_size: .; d_call: TRBD2; cdr3_length: 15; cdr3_nt: TGTGCCAGCACCTCAGGCGCGGGAGGGGGAGATACGCAGTATTTT; cdr3_aa: CASTSGAGGGDTQYF
v_call: TRBV5-6; j_call: TRBJ2-7; clone_size: many; d_call: TRBD1; cdr3_length: 13; cdr3_nt: TGTGCCAGCGGGACAGTCGGCTCCTACGAGCAGTACTTC; cdr3_aa: CASGTVGSYEQYF
v_call: TRBV7-9; j_call: TRBJ2-7; clone_size: few; d_call: TRBD2; cdr3_length: 16; cdr3_nt: TGTGCCAGCAGCACTTTCGGACTAGCGGGCGAATACGAGCAGTACTTC; cdr3_aa: CASSTFGLAGEYEQYF
v_call: TRBV3-1; j_call: TRBJ2-7; clone_size: .; d_call: .; cdr3_length: 18; cdr3_nt: TGTGCCAGCAGCCAAGGTTTGCAGGGAGACGTAAGGTCCTACGAGCAGTACTTC; cdr3_aa: CASSQGLQGDVRSYEQYF
v_call: TRBV30; j_call: TRBJ1-1; clone_size: .; d_call: .; cdr3_length: 14; cdr3_nt: TGTGCCTGGAGTGTAGGGGACCTGAACACTGAAGCTTTCTTT; cdr3_aa: CAWSVGDLNTEAFF
v_call: TRBV30; j_call: TRBJ2-5; clone_size: .; d_call: .; cdr3_length: 13; cdr3_nt: TGTGCCTGGAGGGGGCGCGGAAAAGAGACCCAGTACTTC; cdr3_aa: CAWRGRGKETQYF
v_call: TRBV6-1; j_call: TRBJ2-4; clone_size: few; d_call: .; cdr3_length: 14; cdr3_nt: TGTGCCAGCAAACAACTCATAGCCAAAAACATTCAGTACTTC; cdr3_aa: CASKQLIAKNIQYF
v_call: TRBV27; j_call: TRBJ2-7; clone_size: many; d_call: .; cdr3_length: 13; cdr3_nt: TGTGCCACCGCTCTGGGGGGCACGTACGAGCAGTACTTC; cdr3_aa: CATALGGTYEQYF
v_call: TRBV20-1; j_call: TRBJ1-1; clone_size: .; d_call: TRBD1; cdr3_length: 14; cdr3_nt: TGCAGTGCTAGACCGGGACAGAAGAACACTGAAGCTTTCTTT; cdr3_aa: CSARPGQKNTEAFF
v_call: TRBV20-1; j_call: TRBJ2-5; clone_size: few; d_call: TRBD2; cdr3_length: 14; cdr3_nt: TGCAGTGCACCGGGACTAGCGGGATGGGAGACCCAGTACTTC; cdr3_aa: CSAPGLAGWETQYF
v_call: TRBV27; j_call: TRBJ1-5; clone_size: .; d_call: .; cdr3_length: 16; cdr3_nt: TGTGCCAGCAGTGATGGGAGCGATGGTAGCAATCAGCCCCAGCATTTT; cdr3_aa: CASSDGSDGSNQPQHF
v_call: TRBV5-1; j_call: TRBJ2-7; clone_size: few; d_call: .; cdr3_length: 13; cdr3_nt: TGCGCCAGCAGCAGGGGAGGAAACTACGAGCAGTACTTC; cdr3_aa: CASSRGGNYEQYF
v_call: TRBV12-3/TRBV12-4; j_call: TRBJ1-2; clone_size: many; d_call: TRBD1; cdr3_length: 16; cdr3_nt: TGTGCCAGCAGTTTTTATGAAACAGGGGGTGTTGATGGCTACACCTTC; cdr3_aa: CASSFYETGGVDGYTF
v_call: TRBV27; j_call: TRBJ1-5; clone_size: .; d_call: TRBD1; cdr3_length: 16; cdr3_nt: TGTGCCATTGCCTTTCAGGGGGGCGGTAGCAATCAGCCCCAGCATTTT; cdr3_aa: CAIAFQGGGSNQPQHF
v_call: TRBV28; j_call: TRBJ2-5; clone_size: many; d_call: TRBD2; cdr3_length: 14; cdr3_nt: TGTGCCAGCAGTTTTGGCGGCGTAGCGGGGACCCAGTACTTC; cdr3_aa: CASSFGGVAGTQYF
v_call: TRBV6-2/TRBV6-3; j_call: TRBJ2-5; clone_size: .; d_call: .; cdr3_length: 15; cdr3_nt: TGTGCCAGCAGCCTCCGTGCAGATAAATCGGAGACCCAGTACTTC; cdr3_aa: CASSLRADKSETQYF
v_call: TRBV28; j_call: TRBJ2-1; clone_size: .; d_call: .; cdr3_length: 12; cdr3_nt: TGTGCCAGCAGGAAAGTAGGGAATGAGCAGTTCTTC; cdr3_aa: CASRKVGNEQFF
v_call: TRBV20-1; j_call: TRBJ2-7; clone_size: many; d_call: .; cdr3_length: 14; cdr3_nt: TGCAGTGCTAGAGATCTCATGGCAGTCTACGAGCAGTACTTC; cdr3_aa: CSARDLMAVYEQYF
v_call: TRBV28; j_call: TRBJ1-5; clone_size: many; d_call: .; cdr3_length: 13; cdr3_nt: TGTGCCAGCCAGTTGGGGGGCAATCAGCCCCAGCATTTT; cdr3_aa: CASQLGGNQPQHF
v_call: TRBV6-1; j_call: TRBJ2-7; clone_size: .; d_call: TRBD2; cdr3_length: 16; cdr3_nt: TGTGCCAGCAGAAGCGGGAACCTTTTCTCGGACTACGAGCAGTACTTC; cdr3_aa: CASRSGNLFSDYEQYF
v_call: TRBV19; j_call: TRBJ2-5; clone_size: many; d_call: .; cdr3_length: 13; cdr3_nt: TGTGCCAGTAGCGGTTACAGGGATGGGACCCAGTACTTC; cdr3_aa: CASSGYRDGTQYF
v_call: TRBV20-1; j_call: TRBJ2-7; clone_size: many; d_call: TRBD2; cdr3_length: 17; cdr3_nt: TGCAGTGCTAGAGATCTATCGGCTAGCGGATTCTCCTACGAGCAGTACTTC; cdr3_aa: CSARDLSASGFSYEQYF
v_call: TRBV19; j_call: TRBJ1-5; clone_size: .; d_call: .; cdr3_length: 17; cdr3_nt: TGTGCCAGTAGTATATTAGGTCACAAGGGTTCCAATCAGCCCCAGCATTTT; cdr3_aa: CASSILGHKGSNQPQHF
v_call: TRBV28; j_call: TRBJ1-2; clone_size: many; d_call: .; cdr3_length: 11; cdr3_nt: TGTGCCTCCGGGCAACCCTATGGCTACACCTTC; cdr3_aa: CASGQPYGYTF
v_call: TRBV19; j_call: TRBJ1-1; clone_size: .; d_call: TRBD1; cdr3_length: 13; cdr3_nt: TGTGCCAGTACTAAAGACAGGGCCACTGAAGCTTTCTTT; cdr3_aa: CASTKDRATEAFF
v_call: TRBV6-5; j_call: TRBJ2-5; clone_size: many; d_call: .; cdr3_length: 18; cdr3_nt: TGTGCCAGCAGTTACCGGGGGCTGGGGGGAGGTGAGAAAGAGACCCAGTACTTC; cdr3_aa: CASSYRGLGGGEKETQYF
v_call: TRBV7-9; j_call: TRBJ2-7; clone_size: many; d_call: TRBD2; cdr3_length: 18; cdr3_nt: TGTGCCAGCAGCTTAGCGAGGATTGGTAGCGGGAGAAGCCACGAGCAGTACTTC; cdr3_aa: CASSLARIGSGRSHEQYF
v_call: TRBV19; j_call: TRBJ1-3; clone_size: .; d_call: .; cdr3_length: 16; cdr3_nt: TGTGCCAGTAGTATTCGGTTTGACAACTCTGGAAACACCATATATTTT; cdr3_aa: CASSIRFDNSGNTIYF
v_call: TRBV6-1; j_call: TRBJ1-2; clone_size: many; d_call: .; cdr3_length: 14; cdr3_nt: TGTGCCAGCAGTCAGCCCGACACGGACTATGGCTACACCTTC; cdr3_aa: CASSQPDTDYGYTF
v_call: TRBV20-1; j_call: TRBJ2-7; clone_size: few; d_call: .; cdr3_length: 12; cdr3_nt: TGCAGTGCTAGCGGGAGCTTCTACGAGCAGTACTTC; cdr3_aa: CSASGSFYEQYF
v_call: TRBV2; j_call: TRBJ2-5; clone_size: many; d_call: .; cdr3_length: 14; cdr3_nt: TGTGCCAGCAGGGAATGGACTAACCAAGAGACCCAGTACTTC; cdr3_aa: CASREWTNQETQYF
v_call: TRBV2; j_call: TRBJ2-5; clone_size: many; d_call: TRBD2; cdr3_length: 17; cdr3_nt: TGTGCCAGCAGTGCGGGAACTCCGGGACTAGCTAGGGAGACCCAGTACTTC; cdr3_aa: CASSAGTPGLARETQYF